Listed below are T cell receptor beta chains from one sample, sequenced in a study of T cell changes during pregnancy in multiple sclerosis. Sequencing was performed with immunoSEQ multiplex PCR; in TCRdb, only in-frame clones are kept and a portion is missing. The sample lists more than 70,000 clones, 85% to 95% seen once, with about 2.5% in the top ten. The sequenced sample was peripheral blood, obtained before pregnancy. Receptor source: a female donor with multiple sclerosis, enrolled in a pregnancy study. Both conserved end residues are part of each CDR3. The D gene is left open where the match is weak. Expanded clones are given a class, and other clones once, few, many or no size at all.

d_call | j_call | clone_size | v_call | cdr3_aa | cdr3_nt
TRBD2 | TRBJ2-1 | once | TRBV4-3 | CASSQDAGLEGNEQFF | TGCGCCAGCAGCCAAGACGCGGGACTAGAAGGGAATGAGCAGTTCTTC
TRBD2 | TRBJ2-7 | NA | TRBV4-2 | CASSQAPTGGIRSYEQYF | TGTGCCAGCAGCCAAGCACCTACCGGGGGGATCCGCTCCTACGAGCAGTACTTC
NA | TRBJ1-2 | once | TRBV4-3 | CASSQDGGDIYGYTF | TGCGCCAGCAGCCAAGATGGGGGGGACATCTATGGCTACACCTTC
TRBD2 | TRBJ2-1 | NA | TRBV7-3 | CASSRGLAGAREQFF | TGTGCCAGCAGCCGAGGACTAGCGGGAGCGCGGGAGCAGTTCTTC
TRBD1 | TRBJ1-2 | NA | TRBV7-9 | CASSAPRTGDYGYTF | TGTGCCAGCAGCGCCCCTAGGACAGGGGACTATGGCTACACCTTC
TRBD1 | TRBJ2-6 | once | TRBV5-1 | CASSEYGTGVDGANVLTF | TGCGCCAGCAGCGAATACGGGACAGGTGTGGATGGGGCCAACGTCCTGACTTTC
TRBD2 | TRBJ2-5 | NA | TRBV6-5 | CASSYGAGGGETQYF | TGTGCCAGCAGTTACGGCGCGGGAGGGGGAGAGACCCAGTACTTC
NA | TRBJ2-2 | NA | TRBV27 | CASSFLYTGELFF | TGTGCCAGCAGTTTTCTTTACACCGGGGAGCTGTTTTTT
TRBD2 | TRBJ2-1 | NA | TRBV4-2 | CASSPQLAGGYDEQFF | TGTGCCAGCAGCCCTCAACTAGCGGGAGGATACGATGAGCAGTTCTTC
TRBD2 | TRBJ2-1 | NA | TRBV6-4 | CASSFPGLAGGRWGSEQFF | TGTGCCAGCAGTTTCCCGGGACTAGCGGGAGGCCGGTGGGGGTCTGAGCAGTTCTTC
NA | TRBJ2-2 | NA | TRBV11-3 | CASSLTGELFF | TGTGCCAGCAGCCTTACCGGGGAGCTGTTTTTT
NA | TRBJ1-2 | NA | TRBV6-5 | CASSYGQGTGYTF | TGTGCCAGCAGTTATGGCCAGGGAACTGGCTACACCTTC
TRBD1 | TRBJ2-1 | NA | TRBV6-6 | CASSYSRTGSPDEQFF | TGTGCCAGCAGTTACTCTAGGACAGGGTCCCCCGATGAGCAGTTCTTC
NA | TRBJ1-1 | few | TRBV9 | CASSSRPAGSNTEAFF | TGTGCCAGCAGCTCCCGCCCGGCAGGATCGAACACTGAAGCTTTCTTT
TRBD2 | TRBJ2-5 | NA | TRBV29-1 | CSVDTTSGSQETQYF | TGCAGCGTTGACACTACTAGCGGCTCTCAAGAGACCCAGTACTTC
NA | TRBJ2-1 | NA | TRBV14 | CASSQVRVNEQFF | TGTGCCAGCAGCCAAGTTAGAGTAAATGAGCAGTTCTTC
TRBD1 | TRBJ1-2 | NA | TRBV28 | CASTETGVVYGYTF | TGTGCCAGCACCGAGACAGGGGTCGTCTATGGCTACACCTTC
TRBD2 | TRBJ2-3 | NA | TRBV5-1 | CASSSGLAGGNTDTQYF | TGCGCCAGCAGCTCGGGACTAGCGGGAGGGAACACAGATACGCAGTATTTT
TRBD2 | TRBJ2-2 | NA | TRBV28 | CASSLRVAGTGELFF | TGTGCCAGCAGTTTGAGGGTAGCGGGCACCGGGGAGCTGTTTTTT
TRBD2 | TRBJ2-7 | NA | TRBV27 | CASSSYSGPTYEQYF | TGTGCCAGCAGTTCCTATAGCGGGCCTACCTACGAGCAGTACTTC
NA | TRBJ1-1 | NA | TRBV6-1 | CASSKRSMNTEAFF | TGTGCCAGCAGTAAGAGGTCAATGAACACTGAAGCTTTCTTT
TRBD1 | TRBJ1-2 | once | TRBV2 | CASSESTGRVDREDGYTF | TGTGCCAGCAGTGAATCGACGGGACGTGTGGACAGGGAGGATGGCTACACCTTC
NA | TRBJ1-4 | once | TRBV13 | CASSSRGTNEKLFF | TGTGCCAGCAGTTCCAGGGGAACTAATGAAAAACTGTTTTTT
NA | TRBJ1-6 | few | TRBV6-6 | CASSYLDSPLHF | TGTGCCAGCAGTTACCTAGATTCACCCCTCCACTTT
NA | TRBJ2-7 | NA | TRBV7-9 | CASSPGTYEQYF | TGTGCCAGCAGCCCCGGGACCTACGAGCAGTACTTC
TRBD2 | TRBJ2-5 | NA | TRBV14 | CASSPQWVAGVRGETQYF | TGTGCCAGCAGCCCTCAGTGGGTAGCGGGAGTTCGTGGGGAGACCCAGTACTTC
TRBD2 | TRBJ2-2 | NA | TRBV7-2 | CASSQLAGGAGELFF | TGTGCCAGCAGCCAACTAGCGGGAGGCGCCGGGGAGCTGTTTTTT
NA | TRBJ2-3 | NA | TRBV4-3 | CASSQAVSTDTQYF | TGCGCCAGCAGCCAAGCGGTCTCCACAGATACGCAGTATTTT
TRBD1 | TRBJ1-5 | NA | TRBV7-2 | CASSLAGTGAYSNQPQHF | TGTGCCAGCAGCTTAGCCGGGACAGGGGCATATAGCAATCAGCCCCAGCATTTT
TRBD1 | TRBJ1-4 | NA | TRBV11-2 | CASSLGQAVSEKLFF | TGTGCCAGCAGCTTGGGACAGGCAGTTAGTGAAAAACTGTTTTTT
TRBD1 | TRBJ1-1 | NA | TRBV11-3 | CASSGRGLTEAFF | TGTGCCAGCAGCGGCAGGGGGCTGACTGAAGCTTTCTTT
TRBD2 | TRBJ2-1 | NA | TRBV6-5 | CASRGGGGNNEQFF | TGTGCCAGCAGGGGCGGCGGGGGGAACAATGAGCAGTTCTTC
TRBD2 | TRBJ2-7 | NA | TRBV4-2 | CASSQDWGLAGEQYF | TGTGCCAGCAGCCAAGATTGGGGACTAGCGGGCGAGCAGTACTTC
TRBD2 | TRBJ2-1 | NA | TRBV6-6 | CASIKAGEWNEQFF | TGTGCCAGCATAAAAGCGGGAGAATGGAATGAGCAGTTCTTC
NA | TRBJ1-3 | NA | TRBV5-6 | CASSLLSGAGNTIYF | TGTGCCAGCAGCTTGCTTTCAGGGGCCGGAAACACCATATATTTT
TRBD1 | TRBJ2-6 | NA | TRBV4-2 | CASSQDLAGGFGANVLTF | TGTGCCAGCAGCCAAGATTTGGCAGGGGGCTTTGGGGCCAACGTCCTGACTTTC
NA | TRBJ2-1 | NA | TRBV2 | CASIAAIGGLSYNEQFF | TGTGCCAGCATCGCCGCGATCGGCGGACTCTCCTACAATGAGCAGTTCTTC
TRBD2 | TRBJ2-1 | NA | TRBV29-1 | CSVESLAETYNEQFF | TGCAGCGTTGAATCGCTAGCGGAGACCTACAATGAGCAGTTCTTC
TRBD2 | TRBJ2-2 | NA | TRBV6-5 | CASSKLAGVTGELFF | TGTGCCAGCAGTAAACTAGCGGGAGTCACCGGGGAGCTGTTTTTT
TRBD2 | TRBJ2-7 | NA | TRBV5-1 | CASSLTWDYTYEQYF | TGCGCCAGCAGCTTGACCTGGGACTATACCTACGAGCAGTACTTC
NA | TRBJ2-1 | NA | TRBV7-2 | CASSLGGGNEQFF | TGTGCCAGCAGCTTAGGCGGCGGGAATGAGCAGTTCTTC
TRBD2 | TRBJ2-1 | NA | TRBV9 | CASSVVGGSYNEQFF | TGTGCCAGCAGCGTAGTCGGCGGGAGCTACAATGAGCAGTTCTTC
TRBD1 | TRBJ1-5 | NA | TRBV11-2 | CASSRSQGEPGQPQHF | TGTGCCAGCAGCCGGTCTCAGGGGGAGCCGGGTCAGCCCCAGCATTTT